The entry that follows covers one T cell receptor (beta chain) sequence. The ends were cut back, 8 bases at V and 0 bases at J, with 6 bases in the middle. Germline V gives CDR1 MNHEY, CDR2 SVGAGI. The CDR3 contains 12 residues. This entry belongs to a study of T cell changes during pregnancy in multiple sclerosis. Some clones are missing from TCRdb's copy, which holds only in-frame ones; the method was immunoSEQ multiplex PCR. The table has tens of thousands of clones, 92% seen once. Sequencing used peripheral blood, obtained after pregnancy. V gene TRBV6-5 combines with J gene TRBJ2-3; no clear D. This sequence originates from a female donor with multiple sclerosis, enrolled in a pregnancy study. The CDR3, as DNA: TGTGCCAGCGGGCTCAGCACAGATACGCAGTATTTT. Its translation is CASGLSTDTQYF.